A single sample gave rise to the 10 T cell receptor beta chains below, sequenced in a study of read filtering for tumor transcriptome and immune sequencing. This library used 300 to 500 ng RNA and molecular barcoded adaptors spanning alpha/delta and beta/gamma chains. TCRdb itself ran the reads through MiXCR, one entry per CDR3 protein. The sample includes around 30,000 distinct CDR3 sequences, around 18% seen only once; the top ten take 16%. Sequences were obtained from a population of CD138-negative cells sorted from bone marrow. These receptors were taken from a donor aged 40 or older with multiple myeloma.

This clonotype was detected ten times or more. The rearrangement joins TRBV5-1 to TRBJ2-2; 7 nucleotides align to TRBD1. From germline, CDR1 is SGHRS and CDR2 YFSETQ. This CDR3 region has 13 residues. After removal of 5 bases from V and 5 bases from J, the junction contained 3 bases not matched to a gene. The CDR3 nucleotides are TGCGCCAGCAGTGCACAGGGGACCGGGGAGCTGTTTTTT. Translated, it gives CASSAQGTGELFF. Variable domain in full (rest from reference TRBV5-1 and TRBJ2-2): KAGVTQTPRYLIKTRGQQVTLSCSPISGHRSVSWYQQTPGQGLQFLFEYFSETQRNKGNFPGRFSGRQFSNSRSEMNVSTLELGDSALYLCASSAQGTGELFFGEGSRLTVL.

This clonotype was seen a handful of times. V is TRBV18 and J is TRBJ2-2; no clear D gene. Trimming removed 4 bases from V and 1 base from J, with 10 bases in between. This CDR3 spans 15 amino acids. The germline CDR1 and CDR2 sequences are KGHSH and LQKENI. DNA for the CDR3: TGTGCCAGCTCACACCTGCTCGGGAACACCGGGGAGCTGTTTTTT. This encodes CASSHLLGNTGELFF. Together with reference TRBV18 and TRBJ2-2, the CDR3 gives the full variable domain: NAGVMQNPRHLVRRRGQEARLRCSPMKGHSHVYWYRQLPEEGLKFMVYLQKENIIDESGMPKERFSAEFPKEGPSILRIQQVVRGDSAAYFCASSHLLGNTGELFFGEGSRLTVL.

This clonotype occurred many times. One junction end disagrees with the germline gene, perhaps due to a read error. The V call is TRBV4-1, the J call TRBJ2-2; D is tentatively TRBD1 or TRBD2 (7 bases each). Germline values: CDR1 MGHRA, CDR2 YSYEKL. CDR3 length: 15 amino acids. CDR3: CASSHRYRGGGELLF. CDR3 sequence (DNA): TGCGCCAGCAGCCACCGTTACAGGGGTGGGGGGGAGCTGCTTTTT.

This clonotype has a count of ten or more. The chain joins TRBV7-2 to TRBJ2-7; 11 bases map to TRBD2. Germline V CDR1 and CDR2: SGHTA, FQGNSA. CDR3 length: 16 residues. Germline trimming cut 1 base from V and 3 bases from J; bases unmatched to any gene: 5. The CDR3 coding sequence is TGTGCCAGCAGCTTAGTTCCTAGCGGGGGGATCTACGAGCAGTACTTC. Protein sequence: CASSLVPSGGIYEQYF.

This clonotype was detected a few times. The gene calls are TRBV5-1 and TRBJ2-3; possibly TRBD1 for D (6 bases). V lost 1 base and J lost 6, with 15 bases in between. Germline V lookup: CDR1 SGHRS, CDR2 YFSETQ. There are 15 residues in the CDR3. For the CDR3, the DNA is TGCGCCAGCAGCTTGTTAGGTAGCCAGGGGGATACGCAGTATTTT. Translation: CASSLLGSQGDTQYF.

This clonotype was recorded at least ten times. The genes are TRBV5-1 and TRBJ2-1; the match to TRBD2 covers 8 bases. Per germline, CDR1 SGHRS and CDR2 YFSETQ. This CDR3 is 19 amino acids long. Unmatched junction bases numbered 13, after V lost 2 bases and J lost 0 bases. The CDR3 nucleotides are TGCGCCAGCAGCTTACGGGGGCGGGGGGAAACCAGCTCCTACAATGAGCAGTTCTTC. Translated, it gives CASSLRGRGETSSYNEQFF.

This clonotype was recorded many times. This chain connects TRBV6-5 to TRBJ2-6, with D hard to call. Germline V gene data show CDR1 as MNHEY and CDR2 as SVGAGI. This CDR3 spans 14 amino acids. V lost 5 bases to trimming and J lost 0 bases, with 5 bases between them. The CDR3 DNA is TGTGCCAGCAGTATCCGCTCTGGGGCCAACGTCCTGACTTTC. It translates to CASSIRSGANVLTF.

This clonotype was detected ten times or more. CDR3 loop: CATSDLQIEGRDSNYQSHNEQFF. Here the CDR3 DNA reads TGTGCCACCAGTGATTTGCAAATCGAGGGCCGGGACAGTAATTACCAGTCCCACAATGAGCAGTTCTTC. The rearrangement joins TRBV24-1 to TRBJ2-1, with 7 bases fitting TRBD1. This CDR3 spans 23 amino acids. Losses at the gene ends were 0 bases for V and 5 bases for J; bases not matched to a gene: 27. CDR1 and CDR2 from the germline V gene are KGHDR and SFDVKD.

Comments on this clonotype: This could be a read error, since a much larger clone is one nucleotide away. CDR3 nucleotides: TGTGCCGGCACAATAGCGGGGGTCGCGGCCTCCTACGAGCAGTACTTC. Protein: CAGTIAGVAASYEQYF. The chain couples TRBV12-3 or TRBV12-4 to TRBJ2-7; 9 positions match TRBD2. V shed 11 bases, J shed 0 bases, and the junction held 14 bases outside the gene matches. The CDR3 contains 16 residues.

Ten or more counts support this clonotype. The chain is built from TRBV6-6 and TRBJ2-5; TRBD2 aligns across 7 bases. The ends lost 7 bases at V and 0 bases at J; junction bases unmatched: 8. CDR1 and CDR2 (germline): MNHNY, SVGAGI (reference sequence). The CDR3 sequence is 15 residues long. In DNA, the CDR3 is TGTGCCAGCAACATACCTAGCGGCAACCAAGAGACCCAGTACTTC. Translation gives CASNIPSGNQETQYF.